Below, one T cell receptor (beta chain) is given with its context. Antigen unknown. The sample originates from a study of T cell responses to AZD1222 COVID-19 vaccine. Overall study findings and caveats: The study reported that nearly half of spike-specific TCRs target unmutated variant regions. Clonal diversity was possibly underestimated; the donors were predominantly white British and more often female. The study found Spike-specific TCR breadth and depth rose after two AZD1222 doses. Spike was spanned by vaccine-associated CD4 TCRs, with dominance at 160-218 and 743-854.

TCRdb keeps only in-frame clones here, not all; method: immunoSEQ multiplex PCR. In the table there are some 100,000 clones, 85% to 90% of which are singletons. Here the sequenced sample was peripheral blood, taken on day 0 of AZD1222 vaccination. The clonotype was recovered from an adult in good health.

In nucleotides, the CDR3 is TGCGCCAGCATAGGGGCAGCCCGAGCCCCACACACAAACATTCAGTACTTC. Amino acid sequence: CASIGAARAPHTNIQYF. The V gene is TRBV23-1, the J gene TRBJ2-4; weak D call: TRBD1 (5 bases). TRBV23-1 falls under the ORF class, with uncertain function. V was pared by 7 bases and J by 6 bases, with 25 bases between. The CDR3 consists of 17 residues.